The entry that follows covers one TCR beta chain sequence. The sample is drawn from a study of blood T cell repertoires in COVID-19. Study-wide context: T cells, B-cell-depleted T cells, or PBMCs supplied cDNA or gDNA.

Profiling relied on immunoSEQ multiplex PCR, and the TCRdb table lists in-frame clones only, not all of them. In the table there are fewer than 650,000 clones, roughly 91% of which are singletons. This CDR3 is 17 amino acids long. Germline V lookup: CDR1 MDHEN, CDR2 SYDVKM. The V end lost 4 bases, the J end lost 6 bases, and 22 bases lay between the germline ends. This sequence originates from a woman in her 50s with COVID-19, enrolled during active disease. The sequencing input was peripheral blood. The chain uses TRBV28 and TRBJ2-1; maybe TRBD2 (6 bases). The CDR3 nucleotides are TGTGCCAGCAGTTCTGCCGAATCAACGGGACTGAGCAATGAGCAGTTCTTC. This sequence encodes CASSSAESTGLSNEQFF.